The next 13 T cell receptor beta chains were all read from a single sample in a study of glioma-infiltrating T cells. Using RNA template, CDR3s of TCR alpha and beta were amplified with iRepertoire arm-PCR. In TCRdb, the multiplex PCR reads were re-called with MiXCR into one record per CDR3 protein. The sample has some 85,000 distinct CDR3 sequences, 20% to 25% seen once. Sequences were obtained from glioma tissue, nonneoplastic brain tissue, or PBMCs (not recorded which). All receptors come from a human donor with low-grade glioma or glioblastoma, undergoing nonglioma brain surgery, or in good health (not recorded which).

The chain employs TRBV6-2 or TRBV6-3 and TRBJ2-3; weak D call: TRBD1 (7 bases). Germline V gene lookup returns CDR1 MNHEY and CDR2 SVGEGT. CDR3 size: 18 residues. The ends were cut back, 5 bases at V and 0 bases at J, with 21 bases in the middle. The CDR3 spells CASSGNKGAGKSTDTQYF. The CDR3 DNA reads TGTGCCAGCAGTGGGAATAAGGGGGCGGGGAAGAGCACAGATACGCAGTATTTT.

The V gene is TRBV19, the J gene TRBJ1-1, with D possibly TRBD1 on 5 matching bases. Germline V gene sequence: CDR1 LNHDA, CDR2 SQIVND (reference sequence). This CDR3 contains 13 residues. Trimming removed 6 bases at V and 6 bases at J, with 14 bases between. The CDR3 sequence: CASRVSGRAEAFF. The DNA of the CDR3 is TGTGCCAGTAGAGTTTCAGGGAGGGCTGAAGCTTTCTTT.

CDR3 loop: CASSVGGAMNTEAFF. The CDR3 DNA is TGTGCCAGCAGCGTAGGGGGCGCAATGAACACTGAAGCTTTCTTT. The chain couples TRBV9 to TRBJ1-1; D is perhaps TRBD1 (5 bases). Per germline, CDR1 SGDLS and CDR2 YYNGEE. CDR3 length: 15 amino acids. Trimming removed 0 bases at V and 0 bases at J, with 9 bases between.

This rearrangement joins TRBV4-1 to TRBJ2-4; D could derive from TRBD1 or TRBD2 (5 bases each). The V end was cut by 5 bases, the J end by 5 bases, with 10 bases between. Germline V gives CDR1 MGHRA, CDR2 YSYEKL. The CDR3 consists of 13 residues. This chain's CDR3 is CASSTWGQNIQYF. The CDR3 coding sequence is TGCGCCAGCAGCACTTGGGGACAAAACATTCAGTACTTC.

The J gene is TRBJ1-1, the V gene TRBV10-2; D gene ambiguous. There are 14 residues in the CDR3. Germline assignment: CDR1 WSHSY and CDR2 SAAADI. V was shortened by 8 bases and J by 2 bases, with 15 bases between the two germline ends. The CDR3 protein is CASVAVLSNTEAFF. DNA of the CDR3: TGCGCCAGCGTGGCAGTCCTATCTAACACTGAAGCTTTCTTT.

Details on this clonotype: A much larger clone lies one base from this, so it may be a read error. In DNA form, the CDR3 reads TGTGCCAGCAGCTTAAGGGGGGACTATGGCTACACCTTC. This translates into CASSLRGDYGYTF. This chain uses TRBV7-9 with TRBJ1-2, with D possibly being TRBD1 (6 bases). There are 13 residues in the CDR3. Trimming pared 2 bases from V and 3 bases from J, leaving 7 bases between. CDR1 and CDR2 (germline): SEHNR, FQNEAQ (reference sequence).

The chain recombines TRBV7-2 with TRBJ2-7; TRBD2 matches at 13 bases. Germline V lookup: CDR1 SGHTA, CDR2 FQGNSA. Trimming cost V 0 bases and J 2 bases; bases outside gene matches: 4. There are 17 residues in the CDR3. The CDR3 here is CASSLALTSGRAYEQYF. The DNA for the CDR3 is TGTGCCAGCAGCTTAGCGCTCACTAGCGGGAGGGCCTACGAGCAGTACTTC.

This clonotype occurred a few times. V usage is TRBV12-3 or TRBV12-4 and J usage is TRBJ1-2; 7 nucleotides agree with TRBD1. V lost 3 bases to trimming and J lost 4 bases; unmatched junction nucleotides: 5. The CDR3 has 14 amino acids. The CDR3 region is CASSLTGKTYGYTF. The CDR3 coding sequence is TGTGCCAGCAGTTTGACAGGGAAAACCTATGGCTACACCTTC.

This clonotype came up a few times. The junction departs from germline at one end; a sequencing error may be responsible. The CDR3 here is CASSPLGQLNF. DNA of the CDR3: TGTGCCAGCAGTCCCCTGGGACAGCTCAACTTC. The rearrangement uses TRBV12-3 or TRBV12-4 and TRBJ1-2; 7 bases fit TRBD1. This CDR3 has 11 amino acids.

This clonotype was seen many times. In DNA, the CDR3 is TGTGCCAGCAGCGAGGACAGGGGGACCACAGATACGCAGTATTTT. This sequence encodes CASSEDRGTTDTQYF. The chain employs TRBV2 and TRBJ2-3, with 10 bases that match TRBD1. Trimming took 6 bases from V and 2 from J; bases not matched to a gene: 5. The CDR3 consists of 15 residues. Germline assignment: CDR1 SNHLY and CDR2 FYNNEI.

This clonotype was seen a single time. Just one base apart from a much larger clone, this may be a read error. The V call is TRBV4-3, the J call TRBJ2-3, with 10 positions matching TRBD2. Germline values: CDR1 LGHNA, CDR2 YSLEER. With V trimmed by 3 bases and J by 3 bases, 12 bases remained unmatched. The CDR3 length is 18 residues. Written as DNA, the CDR3 is TGCGCCAGCAGCCATCCCGCCCCGGGACTAGCGATGACAGATACGCAGTATTTT. Residues: CASSHPAPGLAMTDTQYF.

Of note for this clonotype: It may be a read error: a sequence one base away is much more abundant. The chain employs TRBV2 and TRBJ1-5; D may be TRBD1 (6 bases). Germline loops: CDR1 SNHLY, CDR2 FYNNEI. The CDR3 spans 13 residues. CDR3 sequence reads: CTSSEATGRPQHF. The CDR3 DNA is TGTACCAGCAGTGAAGCTACAGGGCGGCCCCAGCATTTT.

The chain has TRBV12-3 or TRBV12-4 and TRBJ2-5; D ambiguous. Trimming removed 3 bases at V and 0 bases at J, with 8 bases between. The CDR3 sequence is 14 residues long. The CDR3 loop reads CASSFRQNQETQYF. Written as DNA, the CDR3 is TGTGCCAGCAGTTTCCGGCAGAACCAAGAGACCCAGTACTTC.